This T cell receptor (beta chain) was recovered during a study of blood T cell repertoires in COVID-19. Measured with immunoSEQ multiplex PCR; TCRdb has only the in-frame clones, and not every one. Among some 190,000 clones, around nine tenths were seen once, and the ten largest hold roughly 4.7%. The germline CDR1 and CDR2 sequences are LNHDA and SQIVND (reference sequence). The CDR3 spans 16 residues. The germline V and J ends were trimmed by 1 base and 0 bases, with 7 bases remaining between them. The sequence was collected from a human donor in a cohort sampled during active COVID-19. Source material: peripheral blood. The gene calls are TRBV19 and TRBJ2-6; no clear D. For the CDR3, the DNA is TGTGCCAGTAGTATAGTCGCGATCTCTGGGGCCAACGTCCTGACTTTC. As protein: CASSIVAISGANVLTF.